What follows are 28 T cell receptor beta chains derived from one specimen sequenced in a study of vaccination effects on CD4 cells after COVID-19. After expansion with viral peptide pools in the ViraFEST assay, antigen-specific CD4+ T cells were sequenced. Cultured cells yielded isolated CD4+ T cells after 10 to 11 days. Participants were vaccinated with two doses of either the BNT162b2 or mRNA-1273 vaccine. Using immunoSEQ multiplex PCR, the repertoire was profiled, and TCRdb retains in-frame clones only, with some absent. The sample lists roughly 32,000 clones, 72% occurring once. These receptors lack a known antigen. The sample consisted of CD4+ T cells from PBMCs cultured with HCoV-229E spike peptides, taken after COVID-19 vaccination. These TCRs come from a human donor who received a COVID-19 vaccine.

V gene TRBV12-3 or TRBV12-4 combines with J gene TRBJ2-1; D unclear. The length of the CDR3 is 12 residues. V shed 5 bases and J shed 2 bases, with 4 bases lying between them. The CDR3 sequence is CASSPTYNEQFF. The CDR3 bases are TGTGCCAGCAGTCCTACCTACAATGAGCAGTTCTTC.

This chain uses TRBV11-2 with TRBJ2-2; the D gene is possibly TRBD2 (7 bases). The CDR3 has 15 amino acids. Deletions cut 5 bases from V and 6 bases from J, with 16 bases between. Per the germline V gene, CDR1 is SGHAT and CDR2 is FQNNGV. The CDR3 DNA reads TGTGCCAGCAGCAGGATGAGGGGGGGAGCCGGGGAGCTGTTTTTT. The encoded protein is CASSRMRGGAGELFF.

CDR3 amino acids: CASSTGVRNIQYF. The CDR3 nucleotides read TGTGCCAGTAGTACAGGGGTGCGAAACATTCAGTACTTC. V is TRBV19 and J is TRBJ2-4, with D tentatively TRBD1 (6 bases). CDR1 is LNHDA, CDR2 SQIVND, per germline (reference sequence). V was cut by 4 bases and J by 6 bases, with 10 bases left in between. CDR3 length: 13 amino acids.

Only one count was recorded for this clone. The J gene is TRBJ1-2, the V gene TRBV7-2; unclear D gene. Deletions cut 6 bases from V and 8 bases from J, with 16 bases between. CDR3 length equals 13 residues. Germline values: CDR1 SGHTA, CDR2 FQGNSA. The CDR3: CASSLTYPVGYTF. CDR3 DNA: TGTGCCAGCAGTCTTACTTATCCGGTAGGCTACACCTTC.

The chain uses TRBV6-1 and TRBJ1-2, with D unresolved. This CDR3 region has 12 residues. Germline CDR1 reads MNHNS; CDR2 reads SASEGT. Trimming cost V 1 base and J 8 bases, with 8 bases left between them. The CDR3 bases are TGTGCCAGCAGTGAAGTAGGCGGGGGCTACACCTTC. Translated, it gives CASSEVGGGYTF.

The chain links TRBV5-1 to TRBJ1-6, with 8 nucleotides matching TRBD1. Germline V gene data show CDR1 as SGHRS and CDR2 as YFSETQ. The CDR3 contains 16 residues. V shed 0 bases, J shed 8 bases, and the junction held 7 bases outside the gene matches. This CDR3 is CASSLAQGVGDSPLHF. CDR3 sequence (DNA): TGCGCCAGCAGCTTGGCACAGGGGGTTGGGGATTCACCCCTCCACTTT.

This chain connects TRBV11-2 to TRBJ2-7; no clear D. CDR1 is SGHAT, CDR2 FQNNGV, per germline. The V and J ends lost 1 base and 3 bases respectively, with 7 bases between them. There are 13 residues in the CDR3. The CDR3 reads CASSLGQYYEQYF. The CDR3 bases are TGTGCCAGCAGCTTAGGTCAGTACTACGAGCAGTACTTC.

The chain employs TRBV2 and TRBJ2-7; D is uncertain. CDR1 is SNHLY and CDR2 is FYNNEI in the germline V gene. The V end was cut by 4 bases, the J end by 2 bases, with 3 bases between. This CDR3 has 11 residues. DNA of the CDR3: TGTGCCAGCAGTGGCCCCTACGAGCAGTACTTC. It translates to CASSGPYEQYF.

The CDR3 nucleotides read TGTGCCAGCAGTTTATTTGGGCAGGGCTTGAGCTCCTACAATGAGCAGTTCTTC. This gives the protein CASSLFGQGLSSYNEQFF. This chain uses TRBV27 with TRBJ2-1; D might be TRBD1 (5 bases). Germline CDR1 is MNHEY and CDR2 is SMNVEV (reference sequence). The CDR3 is 18 amino acids. Between the trimmed V and J ends, which lost 1 base and 0 bases, there was a span of 16 bases.

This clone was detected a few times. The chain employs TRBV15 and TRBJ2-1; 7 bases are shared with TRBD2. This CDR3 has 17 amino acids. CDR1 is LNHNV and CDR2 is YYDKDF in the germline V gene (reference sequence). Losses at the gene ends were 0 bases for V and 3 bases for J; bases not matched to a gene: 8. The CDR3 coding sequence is TGTGCCACCAGCAGAGATCGGCGGGAGAGTTACTACAATGAGCAGTTCTTC. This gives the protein CATSRDRRESYYNEQFF.

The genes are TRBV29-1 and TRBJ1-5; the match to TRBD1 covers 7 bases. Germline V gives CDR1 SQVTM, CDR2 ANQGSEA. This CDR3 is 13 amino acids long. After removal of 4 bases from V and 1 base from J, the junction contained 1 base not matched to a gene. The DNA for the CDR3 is TGCAGCGTTGGGGACAGAAGCAATCAGCCCCAGCATTTT. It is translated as CSVGDRSNQPQHF.

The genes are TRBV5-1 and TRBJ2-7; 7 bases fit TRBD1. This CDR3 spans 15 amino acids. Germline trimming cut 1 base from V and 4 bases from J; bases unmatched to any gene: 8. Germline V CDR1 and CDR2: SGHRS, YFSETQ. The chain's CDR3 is CASSLKRDSIYEQYF. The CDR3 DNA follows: TGCGCCAGCAGCTTGAAACGGGACAGCATTTACGAGCAGTACTTC.

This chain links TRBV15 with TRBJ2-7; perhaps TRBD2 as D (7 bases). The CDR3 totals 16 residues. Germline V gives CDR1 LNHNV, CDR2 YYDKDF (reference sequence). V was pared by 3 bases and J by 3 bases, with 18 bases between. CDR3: CATSSVRGAPDYEQYF. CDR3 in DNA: TGTGCCACCAGCAGCGTCCGGGGGGCCCCCGACTACGAGCAGTACTTC.

CDR3 in amino acids: CATGLAGGTYEQYF. For the CDR3, the DNA is TGTGCCACGGGACTAGCGGGAGGGACCTACGAGCAGTACTTC. The chain joins TRBV19 to TRBJ2-7; 16 nucleotides agree with TRBD2. The V and J ends lost 10 bases and 2 bases, in that order; junction bases with no gene match: 2. Looked up from germline, CDR1 is LNHDA and CDR2 is SQIVND (reference sequence). CDR3 length: 14 residues.

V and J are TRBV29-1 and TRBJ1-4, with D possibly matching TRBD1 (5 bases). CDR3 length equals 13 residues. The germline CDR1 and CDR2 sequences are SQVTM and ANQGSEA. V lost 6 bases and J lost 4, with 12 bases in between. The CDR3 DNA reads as TGCAGCGTCGGGGGATCCCGTAATGAAAAACTGTTTTTT. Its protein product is CSVGGSRNEKLFF.

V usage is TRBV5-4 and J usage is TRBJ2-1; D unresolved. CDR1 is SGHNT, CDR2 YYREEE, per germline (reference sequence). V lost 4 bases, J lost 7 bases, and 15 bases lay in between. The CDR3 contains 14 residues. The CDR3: CASSPNIVFNEQFF. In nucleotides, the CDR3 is TGTGCCAGCAGCCCCAATATCGTATTTAATGAGCAGTTCTTC.

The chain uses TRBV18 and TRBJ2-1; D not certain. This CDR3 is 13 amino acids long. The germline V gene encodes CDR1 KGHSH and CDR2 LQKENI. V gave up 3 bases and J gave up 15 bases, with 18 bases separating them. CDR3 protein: CASSPASDTPGFF. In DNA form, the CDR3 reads TGTGCCAGCTCACCGGCCTCAGACACCCCGGGGTTCTTC.

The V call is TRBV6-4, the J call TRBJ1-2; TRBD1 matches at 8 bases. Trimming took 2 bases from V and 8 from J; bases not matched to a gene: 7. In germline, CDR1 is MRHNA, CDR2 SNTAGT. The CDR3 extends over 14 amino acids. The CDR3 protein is CASSDLRQGRGYTF. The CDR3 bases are TGTGCCAGCAGTGACCTCCGACAGGGGAGAGGCTACACCTTC.

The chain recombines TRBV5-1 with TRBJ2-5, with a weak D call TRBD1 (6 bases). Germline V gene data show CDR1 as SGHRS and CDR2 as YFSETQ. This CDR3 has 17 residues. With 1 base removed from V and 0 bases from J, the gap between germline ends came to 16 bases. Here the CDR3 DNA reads TGCGCCAGCAGCTTGAAGTCCGGGACATTGTACCAAGAGACCCAGTACTTC. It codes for CASSLKSGTLYQETQYF.

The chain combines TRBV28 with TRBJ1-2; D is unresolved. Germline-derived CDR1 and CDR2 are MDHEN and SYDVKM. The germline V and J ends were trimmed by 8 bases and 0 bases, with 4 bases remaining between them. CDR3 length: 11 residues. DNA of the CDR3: TGTGCCAGCGGAACTAACTATGGCTACACCTTC. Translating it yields CASGTNYGYTF.

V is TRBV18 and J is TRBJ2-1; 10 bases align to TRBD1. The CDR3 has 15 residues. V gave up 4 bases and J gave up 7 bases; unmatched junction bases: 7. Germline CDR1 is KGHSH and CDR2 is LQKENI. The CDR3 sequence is CASSRGTGARNEQFF. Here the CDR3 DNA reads TGTGCCAGCTCACGTGGGACAGGGGCTAGGAATGAGCAGTTCTTC.

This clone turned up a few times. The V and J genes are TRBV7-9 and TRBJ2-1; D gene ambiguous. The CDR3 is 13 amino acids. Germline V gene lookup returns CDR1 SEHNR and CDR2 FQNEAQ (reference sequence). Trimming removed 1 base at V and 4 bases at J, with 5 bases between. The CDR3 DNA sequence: TGTGCCAGCAGCTTAGAACAGTACAATGAGCAGTTCTTC. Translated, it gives CASSLEQYNEQFF. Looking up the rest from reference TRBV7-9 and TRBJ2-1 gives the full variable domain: DTGVSQNPRHKITKRGQNVTFRCDPISEHNRLYWYRQTLGQGPEFLTYFQNEAQLEKSRLLSDRFSAERPKGSFSTLEIQRTEQGDSAMYLCASSLEQYNEQFFGPGTRLTVL.

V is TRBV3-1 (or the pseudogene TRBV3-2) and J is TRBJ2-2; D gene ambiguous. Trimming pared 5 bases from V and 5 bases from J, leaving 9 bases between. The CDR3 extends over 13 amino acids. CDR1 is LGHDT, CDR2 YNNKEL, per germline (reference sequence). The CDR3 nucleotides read TGTGCCAGCAGCTATTTATGGACCGGGGAGCTGTTTTTT. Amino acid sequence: CASSYLWTGELFF.

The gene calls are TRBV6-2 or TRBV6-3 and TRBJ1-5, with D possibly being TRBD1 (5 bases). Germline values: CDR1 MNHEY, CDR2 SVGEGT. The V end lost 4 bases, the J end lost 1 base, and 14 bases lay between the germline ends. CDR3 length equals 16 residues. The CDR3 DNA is TGTGCCAGCAGTTCTCCTGCTGGGGCAAGCAATCAGCCCCAGCATTTT. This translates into CASSSPAGASNQPQHF.

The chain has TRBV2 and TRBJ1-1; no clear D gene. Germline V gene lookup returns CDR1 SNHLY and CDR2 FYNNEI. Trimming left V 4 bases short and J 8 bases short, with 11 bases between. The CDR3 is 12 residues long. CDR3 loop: CASSAQASEAFF. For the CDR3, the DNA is TGTGCCAGCAGTGCTCAGGCGTCAGAAGCTTTCTTT.

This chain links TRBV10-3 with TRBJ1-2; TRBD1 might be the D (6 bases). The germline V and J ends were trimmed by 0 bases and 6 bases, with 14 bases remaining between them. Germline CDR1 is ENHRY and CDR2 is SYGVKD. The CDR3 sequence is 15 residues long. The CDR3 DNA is TGTGCCATCAGTGAGTCTGTCCCCACAGGGAATGGCTACACCTTC. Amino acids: CAISESVPTGNGYTF.

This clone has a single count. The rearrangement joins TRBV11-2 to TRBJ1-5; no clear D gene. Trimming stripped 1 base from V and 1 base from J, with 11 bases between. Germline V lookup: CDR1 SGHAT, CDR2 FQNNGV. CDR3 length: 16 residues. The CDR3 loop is CASSLGLGGSNQPQHF. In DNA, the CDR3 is TGTGCCAGCAGCTTAGGGCTGGGAGGGAGCAATCAGCCCCAGCATTTT.

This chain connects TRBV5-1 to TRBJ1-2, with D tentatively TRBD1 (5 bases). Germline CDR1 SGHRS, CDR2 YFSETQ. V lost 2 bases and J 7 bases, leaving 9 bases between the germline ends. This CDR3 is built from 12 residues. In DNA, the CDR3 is TGCGCCAGCAGCTTATGGCAGGGTGGCTACACCTTC. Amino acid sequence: CASSLWQGGYTF.